Each of the 27 T cell receptor beta chains below was sequenced from the same sample in a study of T cell responses to AZD1222 COVID-19 vaccine. Profiling relied on immunoSEQ multiplex PCR, and the TCRdb table lists in-frame clones only, not all of them. The profile shows 100,000 or so clones, more than 75% of them singletons. The sample consisted of peripheral blood, taken 28 days after the second AZD1222 dose. Receptors originate from an adult who received the AZD1222 COVID-19 vaccine.

The chain couples TRBV5-1 to TRBJ1-1; the D gene is possibly TRBD1 (6 bases). Germline V gives CDR1 SGHRS, CDR2 YFSETQ. Trimming pared 3 bases from V and 1 base from J, leaving 13 bases between. This CDR3 is built from 15 residues. The CDR3 spells CASSYTGKGNTEAFF. In DNA, the CDR3 is TGCGCCAGCAGCTACACAGGGAAGGGGAACACTGAAGCTTTCTTT.

V is TRBV6-6 and J is TRBJ1-5; D is perhaps TRBD1 (5 bases). V lost 6 bases and J lost 5, with 14 bases in between. Germline V gene lookup returns CDR1 MNHNY and CDR2 SVGAGI (reference sequence). The CDR3 is made up of 14 amino acids. CDR3 in DNA: TGTGCCAGCAGCCTGGCCCGAGGGGATCAGCCCCAGCATTTT. Translated, it gives CASSLARGDQPQHF.

The V and J genes are TRBV6-2 or TRBV6-3 and TRBJ1-2; TRBD1 agrees at 8 bases. The V and J ends lost 5 bases and 5 bases, in that order; junction bases with no gene match: 7. The germline CDR1 and CDR2 sequences are MNHEY and SVGEGT. This CDR3 has 14 amino acids. CDR3 region: CASSGDRSPYGYTF. As DNA, the CDR3 is TGTGCCAGCAGTGGGGACAGGTCCCCATATGGCTACACCTTC.

The genes are TRBV7-9 and TRBJ2-5, with TRBD1 identical over 10 bases. The CDR3 covers 16 residues. Germline V gene data show CDR1 as SEHNR and CDR2 as FQNEAQ (reference sequence). V lost 5 bases and J lost 2; bases outside the gene matches: 8. This CDR3 is CASSPGDRGVQETQYF. The CDR3, as DNA: TGTGCCAGCAGCCCCGGGGACAGGGGCGTACAAGAGACCCAGTACTTC.

For this clone: Other DNA sequences within the sample encode an identical CDR3. The rearrangement uses TRBV19 and TRBJ1-5; 7 bases are a match to TRBD1. CDR3 length: 14 amino acids. In germline, CDR1 is LNHDA, CDR2 SQIVND (reference sequence). The V gene end was trimmed by 8 bases and the J gene end by 2 bases; junction bases not matched to a gene: 6. CDR3 residues: CASRQGGGNQPQHF. Here the CDR3 DNA reads TGTGCCAGTCGACAGGGTGGGGGCAATCAGCCCCAGCATTTT.

The rearrangement joins TRBV7-9 to TRBJ2-7, with D perhaps TRBD1 (6 bases). Germline-derived CDR1 and CDR2 are SEHNR and FQNEAQ (reference sequence). V dropped 4 bases and J dropped 8 bases, with 21 bases sitting between them. The CDR3 extends over 15 amino acids. The CDR3 here is CASSSPQAGAAQQYF. CDR3 in DNA: TGTGCCAGCAGCTCCCCCCAGGCAGGGGCCGCACAGCAGTACTTC.

This clone was counted a single time. This chain joins TRBV5-1 and TRBJ1-1, with 12 bases matching TRBD1. CDR3 length: 15 amino acids. CDR1 is SGHRS, CDR2 YFSETQ, per germline. The V segment lost 0 bases and the J segment 10 bases; nucleotides outside the gene matches: 7. The CDR3 nucleotides read TGCGCCAGCAGCTTGGTGGGACAGGGGGCGTTAGGAGCTTTCTTT. Its translation is CASSLVGQGALGAFF.

The chain employs TRBV3-1 (or the pseudogene TRBV3-2) and TRBJ2-2, with D perhaps assigned TRBD1 or TRBD2 (5 bases each). The CDR3 contains 15 residues. Germline assignment: CDR1 LGHDT and CDR2 YNNKEL (reference sequence). Trimming stripped 6 bases from V and 1 base from J, with 12 bases between. CDR3 bases: TGTGCCAGCAGTACCGGGACGTTGAACACCGGGGAGCTGTTTTTT. It encodes CASSTGTLNTGELFF.

V gene TRBV5-6 combines with J gene TRBJ2-2; no clear D. Germline loops: CDR1 SGHDT, CDR2 YYEEEE. The CDR3 is made up of 15 amino acids. V gave up 1 base and J gave up 4 bases, with 11 bases separating them. The CDR3 nucleotides read TGTGCCAGCAGCTTGTCTGGGCTACTCACCGGGGAGCTGTTTTTT. Translated: CASSLSGLLTGELFF.

The chain combines TRBV27 with TRBJ2-7; 10 nucleotides line up with TRBD1. CDR3 size: 14 residues. Per germline, CDR1 MNHEY and CDR2 SMNVEV (reference sequence). The V gene end was trimmed by 4 bases and the J gene end by 5 bases; junction bases not matched to a gene: 5. The CDR3 DNA follows: TGTGCCAGCAGTTCGGACAGGGGGGCAAACGAGCAGTACTTC. Encoded protein: CASSSDRGANEQYF.

CDR3 sequence: CASSRGDTYTEAFF. The CDR3 coding sequence is TGTGCCAGCAGCCGAGGGGACACCTACACTGAAGCTTTCTTT. V and J are TRBV6-5 and TRBJ1-1; D is possibly TRBD1 (6 bases). This CDR3 region has 14 residues. Germline loops: CDR1 MNHEY, CDR2 SVGAGI. The ends were cut back, 6 bases at V and 3 bases at J, with 14 bases in the middle.

A single count supports this clone. Other DNA sequences in this specimen translate into the identical CDR3. The chain has TRBV4-2 and TRBJ2-2; D is uncertain. The CDR3 contains 12 residues. V was cut by 2 bases and J by 5 bases, with 3 bases left in between. CDR1 LGHNA and CDR2 YNFKEQ come from the germline V gene. CDR3 coding DNA: TGTGCCAGCAGCCAACCTACCGGGGAGCTGTTTTTT. As protein: CASSQPTGELFF.

Worth noting for this clone: One end of the junction fails to match germline, which may point to a read error. The CDR3 DNA sequence: TGTGCTAGCAGCTTAATCACAGGGAGAGAGACCCAGTACTTC. Protein: CASSLITGRETQYF. V usage is TRBV7-7 and J usage is TRBJ2-5; D may be TRBD1 (6 bases). Germline CDR1 and CDR2: SSHAT and FNYEAQ (reference sequence). The CDR3 extends over 14 amino acids. Filled out from reference TRBV7-7 and TRBJ2-5, the complete variable domain reads GAGVSQSPRYKVTKRGQDVTLRCDPISSHATLYWYQQALGQGPEFLTYFNYEAQPDKSGLPSDRFSAERPEGSISTLTIQRTEQRDSAMYRCASSLITGRETQYFGPGTRLLVL.

This chain uses TRBV21-1 with TRBJ2-7; no DNA check was done on the table's D call, TRBD1. TRBV21-1 is given as a pseudogene. The CDR3 extends over 15 amino acids. The CDR3 region is CASSEPQGHLYEQYF. The CDR3 nucleotides read TGTGCCAGCAGCGAACCACAGGGCCATCTTTACGAGCAGTACTTC.

The chain joins TRBV4-1 to TRBJ1-5; TRBD1 might be the D (5 bases). CDR1 is MGHRA, CDR2 YSYEKL, per germline. This CDR3 region has 15 residues. V was cut by 1 base and J by 2 bases, with 9 bases left in between. The CDR3 loop reads CASSQARVGNQPQHF. CDR3 DNA sequence: TGCGCCAGCAGCCAAGCCAGGGTGGGCAATCAGCCCCAGCATTTT.

The rearrangement links TRBV9 to TRBJ2-7; no reliable D call. The CDR3 sequence is 14 residues long. V was clipped by 0 bases and J by 2 bases, with 9 bases between them. From germline, CDR1 is SGDLS and CDR2 YYNGEE. CDR3 loop: CASSVGTSPYEQYF. CDR3 nucleotides: TGTGCCAGCAGCGTAGGCACTTCCCCCTACGAGCAGTACTTC.

The chain couples TRBV20-1 to TRBJ1-2; D is ambiguous. Germline CDR1 and CDR2: DFQATT and SNEGSKA (reference sequence). The CDR3 is 11 residues long. V gave up 6 bases and J gave up 8 bases, with 13 bases separating them. The CDR3 nucleotides are TGCAGTGCCGCTTTGGGAGGGGGCTACACCTTC. Protein sequence: CSAALGGGYTF.

The chain carries TRBV19 and TRBJ1-3; D is unclear. V lost 2 bases and J lost 7, with 9 bases in between. The V gene's germline CDR1 is LNHDA and CDR2 SQIVND (reference sequence). The CDR3 totals 13 residues. The CDR3 nucleotides are TGTGCCAGTAGTATACAAGGGAGTAACACCATATATTTT. The encoded protein is CASSIQGSNTIYF.

The rearrangement uses TRBV5-4 and TRBJ1-2, with D possibly TRBD1 on 5 matching bases. Trimming removed 0 bases at V and 0 bases at J, with 9 bases between. This CDR3 has 15 amino acids. From germline, CDR1 is SGHNT and CDR2 YYREEE (reference sequence). CDR3 in amino acids: CASSLGTPPNYGYTF. CDR3 in DNA: TGTGCCAGCAGCTTGGGGACACCTCCTAACTATGGCTACACCTTC.

The J gene is TRBJ1-1, the V gene TRBV7-8, with D unresolved. Between the trimmed V and J ends, which lost 5 bases and 6 bases, there was a span of 10 bases. The CDR3 runs to 12 residues. Germline CDR1 SGHVS, CDR2 FQNEAQ. The CDR3 loop is CASSLGSAEAFF. The CDR3 DNA reads TGTGCCAGCAGCCTGGGTTCGGCTGAAGCTTTCTTT.

This clone has only one observation. The chain has TRBV6-5 and TRBJ2-7, with 7 nucleotides matching TRBD2. The CDR3 contains 14 residues. With V trimmed by 6 bases and J by 0 bases, 5 bases remained unmatched. CDR1 and CDR2 (germline): MNHEY, SVGAGI. This CDR3 is CASRYSGHSYEQYF. In DNA form, the CDR3 reads TGTGCCAGCAGATATAGCGGGCACTCCTACGAGCAGTACTTC.

The chain has TRBV2 and TRBJ2-7; tentatively, D is TRBD1 (7 bases). The CDR3 length is 15 residues. Germline V gives CDR1 SNHLY, CDR2 FYNNEI. V lost 8 bases and J 1 base, leaving 18 bases between the germline ends. The CDR3 sequence: CASLFAQGGSYEQYF. The CDR3 region has the DNA TGTGCCAGCCTTTTTGCTCAGGGGGGTTCCTACGAGCAGTACTTC.

This chain uses TRBV19 with TRBJ1-5, with a possible D match to TRBD1 (5 bases). Germline CDR1 is LNHDA and CDR2 is SQIVND (reference sequence). There are 13 residues in the CDR3. Trimming took off 8 bases at V and 6 bases at J, with 14 bases between the two ends. CDR3 protein: CASRLGGSQPQHF. The DNA for the CDR3 is TGTGCCAGTCGCCTCGGGGGGTCTCAGCCCCAGCATTTT.

The V and J genes are TRBV13 and TRBJ2-7; no clear D gene. V lost 5 bases and J lost 2, with 19 bases in between. Germline lookup yields CDR1 PRHDT and CDR2 FYEKMQ (reference sequence). This CDR3 is 16 amino acids long. Here the CDR3 DNA reads TGTGCCAGCAGCCCGCCCGGAATCATCCCAACCTACGAGCAGTACTTC. Protein product: CASSPPGIIPTYEQYF.

This chain connects TRBV30 to TRBJ1-6; 8 bases map to TRBD1. CDR3 length: 12 residues. The ends lost 7 bases at V and 6 bases at J; junction bases unmatched: 2. Germline lookup yields CDR1 GTSNPN and CDR2 SVGIG (reference sequence). In nucleotides, the CDR3 is TGTGCCTCAGGACAGGGTAATTCACCCCTCCACTTT. This gives the protein CASGQGNSPLHF.

The chain employs TRBV19 and TRBJ1-1; no clear D gene. V lost 4 bases and J 0 bases, leaving 9 bases between the germline ends. The germline V gene encodes CDR1 LNHDA and CDR2 SQIVND (reference sequence). The CDR3 length is 14 residues. The CDR3 coding sequence is TGTGCCAGTAGTACACAGAACTTGAACACTGAAGCTTTCTTT. Translating it yields CASSTQNLNTEAFF. Filled out from reference TRBV19 and TRBJ1-1, the complete variable domain reads DGGITQSPKYLFRKEGQNVTLSCEQNLNHDAMYWYRQDPGQGLRLIYYSQIVNDFQKGDIAEGYSVSREKKESFPLTVTSAQKNPTAFYLCASSTQNLNTEAFFGQGTRLTVV.

This chain uses TRBV10-3 with TRBJ2-7; the D gene could be TRBD1 or TRBD2 (6 bases each). V lost 11 bases and J 0 bases, leaving 11 bases between the germline ends. The CDR3 sequence is 12 residues long. Germline V CDR1 and CDR2: ENHRY, SYGVKD. Here the CDR3 DNA reads TGTGCCTGCGGGACATCCTCCTACGAGCAGTACTTC. Protein sequence: CACGTSSYEQYF.